This T cell receptor (beta chain) was sequenced during a study of T cells expressing NK-cell markers. From the 5' RACE reads, TCRdb lists one entry per CDR3 protein and no DNA. This sample's clone table lists roughly 150,000 distinct CDR3 sequences. From germline, CDR1 is LGHNA and CDR2 YNFKEQ. The CDR3 totals 15 residues. A remark on this clonotype: The antigen is unknown.

Findings and limits, study-wide: CD8+ T cells in roughly six donors included dominant NKG2C+ clonotypes at roughly 1.0-7.0%.

This chain connects TRBV4-2 to TRBJ2-3; the D gene TCRdb calls, TRBD1, cannot be checked with no DNA. Sequencing was performed on blood T cells: a sorted CD56 or NKG2C T cell subset, CD4+ or CD8+ T cells, or bulk PBMC T cells (not recorded which). This clonotype originated in a man aged 18 to 69 in good health. The CDR3 loop is CASSVWGRAGDTQYF.